This T cell receptor (beta chain) came from a study of T cells in Graves' hyperthyroidism and ophthalmopathy. As for the study in general: Peripheral blood was secured at the point of initial diagnosis, before any treatment. Broader study findings: Most expanded thyroid clonotypes above 0.001 recurred in blood.

V shed 3 bases and J shed 0 bases, with 12 bases lying between them. The CDR3 spans 16 residues. RNA transcripts provided the source from which TCR beta CDR3 regions were amplified. Researchers ran a first-round RT-PCR on the TCR CDR3 using the HTBI primer set. TCRdb called the multiplex PCR reads again in MiXCR, with one record for every CDR3 protein. The sample includes 700,000 to 850,000 distinct CDR3 sequences, approximately 40% of them seen just once. Those with hyperthyroidism were 18 to 65 years old, newly diagnosed, and ill for under 2 months. Clinical symptoms, serum thyroxine and TRAb, thyroid ultrasound and orbital computed tomography were used for the diagnoses. To note about this clonotype: The target antigen is unknown.

The clonotype was recovered from a woman aged 35 to 49 with Graves' hyperthyroidism. Sequencing input: blood. The chain combines TRBV12-3 or TRBV12-4 with TRBJ1-5, with D unresolved. The CDR3 loop reads CASSFVARNSNQPQHF. The CDR3 DNA follows: TGTGCCAGCAGTTTCGTGGCCAGGAATAGCAATCAGCCCCAGCATTTT.